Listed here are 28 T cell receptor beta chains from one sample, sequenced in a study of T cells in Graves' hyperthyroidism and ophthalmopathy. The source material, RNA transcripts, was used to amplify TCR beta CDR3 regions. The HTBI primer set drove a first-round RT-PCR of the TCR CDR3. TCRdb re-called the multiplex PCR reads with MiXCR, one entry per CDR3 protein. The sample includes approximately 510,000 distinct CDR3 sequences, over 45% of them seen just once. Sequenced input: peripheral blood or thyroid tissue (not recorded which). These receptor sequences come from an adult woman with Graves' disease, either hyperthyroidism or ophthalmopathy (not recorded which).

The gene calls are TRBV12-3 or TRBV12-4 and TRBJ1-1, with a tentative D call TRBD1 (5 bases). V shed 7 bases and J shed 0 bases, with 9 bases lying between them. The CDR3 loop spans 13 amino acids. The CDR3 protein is CASTGGMNTEAFF. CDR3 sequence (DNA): TGTGCCAGCACCGGGGGTATGAACACTGAAGCTTTCTTT.

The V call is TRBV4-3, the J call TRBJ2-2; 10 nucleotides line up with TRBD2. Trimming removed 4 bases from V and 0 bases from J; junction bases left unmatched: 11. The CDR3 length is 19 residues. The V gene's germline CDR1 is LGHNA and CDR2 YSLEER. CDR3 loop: CASSPRASGRVANTGELFF. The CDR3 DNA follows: TGCGCCAGCAGCCCAAGGGCTAGCGGGAGAGTAGCGAACACCGGGGAGCTGTTTTTT.

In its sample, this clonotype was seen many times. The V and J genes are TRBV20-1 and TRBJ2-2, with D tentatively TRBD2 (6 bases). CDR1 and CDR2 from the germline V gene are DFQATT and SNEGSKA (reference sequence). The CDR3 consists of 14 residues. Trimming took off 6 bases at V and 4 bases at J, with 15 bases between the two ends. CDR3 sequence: CSAPSGQFTGELFF. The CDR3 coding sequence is TGCAGTGCCCCCAGCGGGCAGTTCACCGGGGAGCTGTTTTTT.

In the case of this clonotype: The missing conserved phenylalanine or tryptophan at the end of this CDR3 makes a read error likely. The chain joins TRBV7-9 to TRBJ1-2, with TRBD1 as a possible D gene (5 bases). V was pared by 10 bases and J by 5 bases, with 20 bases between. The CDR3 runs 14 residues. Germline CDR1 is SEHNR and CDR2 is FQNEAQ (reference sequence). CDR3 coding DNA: TGTGCCACCACGGCCGGGACGGCGATTTATGGCTACACCCTC. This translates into CATTAGTAIYGYTL.

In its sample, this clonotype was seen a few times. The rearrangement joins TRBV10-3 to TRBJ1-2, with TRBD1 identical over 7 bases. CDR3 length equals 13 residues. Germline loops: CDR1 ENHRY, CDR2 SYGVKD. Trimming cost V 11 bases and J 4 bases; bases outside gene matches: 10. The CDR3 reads CALRTDRIYGYTF. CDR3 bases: TGTGCCCTTCGCACGGACAGGATCTATGGCTACACCTTC.

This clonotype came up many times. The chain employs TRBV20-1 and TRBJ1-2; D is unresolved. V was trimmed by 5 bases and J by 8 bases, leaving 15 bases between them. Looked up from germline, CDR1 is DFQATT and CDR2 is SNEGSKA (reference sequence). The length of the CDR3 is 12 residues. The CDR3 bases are TGCAGTGCTGTGCACTCTCCGCCGGGCTACACCTTC. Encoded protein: CSAVHSPPGYTF.

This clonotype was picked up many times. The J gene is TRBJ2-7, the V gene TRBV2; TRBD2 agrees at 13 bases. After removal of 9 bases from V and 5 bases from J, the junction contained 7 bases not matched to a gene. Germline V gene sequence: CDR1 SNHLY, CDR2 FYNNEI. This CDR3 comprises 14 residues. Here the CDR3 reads CASQPGLAGNEQYF. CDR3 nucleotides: TGTGCCAGTCAACCGGGACTAGCGGGAAACGAGCAGTACTTC.

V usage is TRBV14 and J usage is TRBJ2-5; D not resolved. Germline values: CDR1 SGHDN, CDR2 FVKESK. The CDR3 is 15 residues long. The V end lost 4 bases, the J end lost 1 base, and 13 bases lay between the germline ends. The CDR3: CASSLITVTQETQYF. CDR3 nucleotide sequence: TGTGCCAGCAGCCTAATCACAGTAACCCAAGAGACCCAGTACTTC.

The CDR3 loop reads CASSLGTELGYGYTF. Written as DNA, the CDR3 is TGCGCCAGCAGCTTGGGGACAGAACTCGGCTATGGCTACACCTTC. This chain uses TRBV5-1 with TRBJ1-2, with D perhaps matching TRBD1 (6 bases). Germline CDR1 SGHRS, CDR2 YFSETQ. The CDR3 extends over 15 amino acids. Trimming left V 0 bases short and J 4 bases short, with 13 bases between.

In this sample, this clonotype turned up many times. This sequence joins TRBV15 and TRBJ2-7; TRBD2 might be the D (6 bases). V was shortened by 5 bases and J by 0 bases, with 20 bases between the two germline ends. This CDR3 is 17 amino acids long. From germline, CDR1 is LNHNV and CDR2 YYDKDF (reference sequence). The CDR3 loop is CATSVQEGLPSSYEQYF. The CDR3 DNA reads TGTGCCACCAGCGTACAGGAGGGGCTACCAAGCTCCTACGAGCAGTACTTC.

The CDR3 reads CASSYLGSYEQYF. CDR3 sequence (DNA): TGTGCCAGCAGTTACTTAGGATCCTACGAGCAGTACTTC. The V and J genes are TRBV6-5 and TRBJ2-7; D is undetermined. V lost 1 base and J 1 base, leaving 5 bases between the germline ends. Germline CDR1 and CDR2: MNHEY and SVGAGI. This CDR3 is built from 13 residues.

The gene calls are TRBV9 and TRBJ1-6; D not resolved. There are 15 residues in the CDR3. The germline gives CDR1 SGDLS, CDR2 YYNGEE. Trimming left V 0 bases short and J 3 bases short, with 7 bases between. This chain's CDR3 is CASSVADYYNSPLHF. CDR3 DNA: TGTGCCAGCAGCGTAGCGGATTACTATAATTCACCCCTCCACTTT.

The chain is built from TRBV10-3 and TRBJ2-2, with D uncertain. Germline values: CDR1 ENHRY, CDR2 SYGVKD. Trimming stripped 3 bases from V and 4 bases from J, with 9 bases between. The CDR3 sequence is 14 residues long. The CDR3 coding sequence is TGTGCCATCAGTGACAGAGCGACCACCGGGGAGCTGTTTTTT. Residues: CAISDRATTGELFF.

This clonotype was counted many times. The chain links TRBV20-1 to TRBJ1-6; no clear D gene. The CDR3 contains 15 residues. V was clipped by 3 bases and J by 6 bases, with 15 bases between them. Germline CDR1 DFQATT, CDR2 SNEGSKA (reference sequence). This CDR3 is CSARPTRALNSPLHF. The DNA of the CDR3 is TGCAGTGCTAGGCCTACACGGGCCCTTAATTCACCCCTCCACTTT.

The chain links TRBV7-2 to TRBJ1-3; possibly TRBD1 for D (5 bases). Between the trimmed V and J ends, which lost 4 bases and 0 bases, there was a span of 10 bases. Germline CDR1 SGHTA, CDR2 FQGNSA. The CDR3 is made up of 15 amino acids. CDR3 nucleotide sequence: TGTGCCAGCAGCTCCGGGGCTGGCTCTGGAAACACCATATATTTT. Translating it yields CASSSGAGSGNTIYF.

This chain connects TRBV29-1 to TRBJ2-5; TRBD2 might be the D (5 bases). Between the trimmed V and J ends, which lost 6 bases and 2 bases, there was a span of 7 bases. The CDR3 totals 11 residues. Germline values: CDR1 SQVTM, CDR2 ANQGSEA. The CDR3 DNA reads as TGCAGCGTCGGACTGCAAGAGACCCAGTACTTC. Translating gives CSVGLQETQYF.

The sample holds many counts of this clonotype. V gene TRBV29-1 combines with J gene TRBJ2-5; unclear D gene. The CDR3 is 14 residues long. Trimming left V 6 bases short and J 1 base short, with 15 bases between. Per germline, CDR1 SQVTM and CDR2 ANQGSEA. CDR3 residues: CSVRPRLRQETQYF. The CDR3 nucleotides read TGCAGCGTAAGGCCCCGTTTACGCCAAGAGACCCAGTACTTC.

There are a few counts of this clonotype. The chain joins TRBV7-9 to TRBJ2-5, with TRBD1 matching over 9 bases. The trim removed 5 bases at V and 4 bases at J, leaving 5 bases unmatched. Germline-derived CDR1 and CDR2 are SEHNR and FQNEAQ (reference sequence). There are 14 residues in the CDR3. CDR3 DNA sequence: TGTGCCAGCAGCCACCGGGACAGGGTAGAGACCCAGTACTTC. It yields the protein CASSHRDRVETQYF.

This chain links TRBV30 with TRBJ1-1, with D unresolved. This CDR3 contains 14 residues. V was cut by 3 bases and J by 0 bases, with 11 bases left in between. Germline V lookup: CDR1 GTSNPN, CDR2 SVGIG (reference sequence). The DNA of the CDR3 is TGTGCCTGGAGGGGAGAGGGAATGAACACTGAAGCTTTCTTT. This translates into CAWRGEGMNTEAFF.

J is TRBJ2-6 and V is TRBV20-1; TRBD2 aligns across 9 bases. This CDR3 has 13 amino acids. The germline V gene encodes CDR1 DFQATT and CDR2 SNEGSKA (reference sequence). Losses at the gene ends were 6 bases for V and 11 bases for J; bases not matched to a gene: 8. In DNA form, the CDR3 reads TGCAGTGCCGCAACGGGACTAGCCTACGTCCTGACTTTC. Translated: CSAATGLAYVLTF.

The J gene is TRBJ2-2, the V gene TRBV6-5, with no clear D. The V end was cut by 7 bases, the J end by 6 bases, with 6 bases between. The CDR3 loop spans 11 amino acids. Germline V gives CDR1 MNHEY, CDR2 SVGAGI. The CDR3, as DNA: TGTGCCAGCATTGGCTCCGGGGAGCTGTTTTTT. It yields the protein CASIGSGELFF.

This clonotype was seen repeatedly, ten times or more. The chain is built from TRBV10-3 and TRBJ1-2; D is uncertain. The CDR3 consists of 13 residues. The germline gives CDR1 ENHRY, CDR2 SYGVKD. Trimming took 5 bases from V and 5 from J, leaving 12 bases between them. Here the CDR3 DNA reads TGTGCCATCAGTTCGACTGGCGGGTATGGCTACACCTTC. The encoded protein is CAISSTGGYGYTF.

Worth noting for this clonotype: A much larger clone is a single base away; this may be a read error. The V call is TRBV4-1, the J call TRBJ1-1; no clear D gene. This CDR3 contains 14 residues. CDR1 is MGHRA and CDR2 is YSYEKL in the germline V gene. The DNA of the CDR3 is TGCGCCAGCAGCCAGAGACGGTATAACACTGAAGCTGTCTTT. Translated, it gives CASSQRRYNTEAVF.

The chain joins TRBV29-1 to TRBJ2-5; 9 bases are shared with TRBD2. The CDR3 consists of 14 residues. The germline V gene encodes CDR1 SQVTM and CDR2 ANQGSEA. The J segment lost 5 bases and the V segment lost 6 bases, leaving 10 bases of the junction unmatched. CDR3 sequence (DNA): TGCAGCGTGGTCGGCGGGGGGGGTGGGGAGACCCAGTACTTC. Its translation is CSVVGGGGGETQYF.

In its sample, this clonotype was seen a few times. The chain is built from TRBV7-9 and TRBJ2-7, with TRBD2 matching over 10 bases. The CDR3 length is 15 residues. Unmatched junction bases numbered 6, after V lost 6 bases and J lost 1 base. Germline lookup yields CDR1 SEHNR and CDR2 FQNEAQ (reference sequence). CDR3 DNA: TGTGCCAGCAGGCAAGCGGGAGGGCTGTCCTACGAGCAGTACTTC. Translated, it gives CASRQAGGLSYEQYF. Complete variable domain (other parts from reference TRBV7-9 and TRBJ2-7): DTGVSQNPRHKITKRGQNVTFRCDPISEHNRLYWYRQTLGQGPEFLTYFQNEAQLEKSRLLSDRFSAERPKGSFSTLEIQRTEQGDSAMYLCASRQAGGLSYEQYFGPGTRLTVT.

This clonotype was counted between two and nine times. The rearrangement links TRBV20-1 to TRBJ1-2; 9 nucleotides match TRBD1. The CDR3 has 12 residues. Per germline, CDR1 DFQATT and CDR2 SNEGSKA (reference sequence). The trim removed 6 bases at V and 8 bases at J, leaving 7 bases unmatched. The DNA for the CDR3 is TGCAGTGCCGCCCCGGGACAGGGAGGCTACACCTTC. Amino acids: CSAAPGQGGYTF.

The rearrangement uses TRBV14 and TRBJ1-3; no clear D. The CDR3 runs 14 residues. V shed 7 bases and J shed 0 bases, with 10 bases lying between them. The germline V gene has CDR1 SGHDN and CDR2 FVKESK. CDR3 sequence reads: CASTVGYSGNTIYF. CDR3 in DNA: TGTGCCAGCACCGTGGGGTACTCTGGAAACACCATATATTTT.

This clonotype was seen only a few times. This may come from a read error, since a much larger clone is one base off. CDR3 sequence reads: CSARDWANQPQHF. The CDR3 nucleotides are TGCAGTGCTAGAGATTGGGCCAATCAGCCCCAGCATTTT. The chain is built from TRBV20-1 and TRBJ1-5; D is undetermined. The CDR3 extends over 13 amino acids. V lost 0 bases and J 3 bases, leaving 6 bases between the germline ends. Germline CDR1 and CDR2: DFQATT and SNEGSKA (reference sequence).